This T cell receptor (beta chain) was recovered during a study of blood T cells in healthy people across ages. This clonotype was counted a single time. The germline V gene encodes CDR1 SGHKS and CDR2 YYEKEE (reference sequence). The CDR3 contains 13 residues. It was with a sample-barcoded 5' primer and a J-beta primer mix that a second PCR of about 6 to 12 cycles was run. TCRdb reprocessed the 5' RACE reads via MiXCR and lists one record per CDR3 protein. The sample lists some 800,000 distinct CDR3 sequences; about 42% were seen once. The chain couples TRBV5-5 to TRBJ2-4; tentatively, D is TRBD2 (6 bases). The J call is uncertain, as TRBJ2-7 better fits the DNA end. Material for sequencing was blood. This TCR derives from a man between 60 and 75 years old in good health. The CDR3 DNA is TGTGCCAGCAGCCGGGACGGACTATACGAGCAGTACTTC. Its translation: CASSRDGLYEQYF.